Listed here are 14 T cell receptor beta chains from one sample, sequenced in a study of shared clonotypes between healthy human individuals. Sequenced by immunoSEQ multiplex PCR; TCRdb stores in-frame clones only, minus some. Counted here are approximately 530,000 clones, about 96% occurring once; the ten biggest clones make up under 0.06%. Sequencing used naive CD4+ T cells sorted from blood. Subset indicated: CD45RA+ positively selected. The receptors come from a woman aged 30 to 39 in good health.

With regard to this clone: At the DNA level, this CDR3 is encoded by other sequences in the same sample as well. The chain's CDR3 is CASSLGGYGYTF. In DNA form, the CDR3 reads TGTGCCAGCAGTTTAGGGGGCTATGGCTACACCTTC. The chain recombines TRBV28 with TRBJ1-2, with D possibly being TRBD1 (5 bases). Germline V CDR1 and CDR2: MDHEN, SYDVKM. CDR3 length: 12 amino acids. The V end was cut by 2 bases, the J end by 4 bases, with 5 bases between.

The chain combines TRBV6-4 with TRBJ2-3; no definite D call. V gave up 5 bases and J gave up 4 bases, with 10 bases separating them. The CDR3 has 13 residues. CDR1 and CDR2 from the germline V gene are MRHNA and SNTAGT. The CDR3, as DNA: TGTGCCAGCAGTCGCGGCTTCCCAGATACGCAGTATTTT. Protein product: CASSRGFPDTQYF.

The V gene is TRBV19, the J gene TRBJ1-2; 9 bases are a match to TRBD1. The CDR3 is 13 residues long. Germline trimming cut 5 bases from V and 6 bases from J; bases unmatched to any gene: 4. Germline-derived CDR1 and CDR2 are LNHDA and SQIVND (reference sequence). The CDR3 sequence is CASSRDRDDGYTF. CDR3 coding DNA: TGTGCCAGTAGTCGGGACAGGGACGATGGCTACACCTTC.

This chain uses TRBV6-1 with TRBJ2-7, with a possible D match to TRBD2 (6 bases). The CDR3 length is 15 residues. V dropped 2 bases and J dropped 4 bases, with 15 bases sitting between them. Per germline, CDR1 MNHNS and CDR2 SASEGT. The CDR3 sequence: CASSEPGTVKYEQYF. The CDR3 region has the DNA TGTGCCAGCAGTGAACCCGGGACTGTCAAATACGAGCAGTACTTC.

This CDR3 is CASTIGPGEYNEQFF. The CDR3 nucleotides are TGCGCCAGCACAATAGGTCCAGGGGAATACAATGAGCAGTTCTTC. The chain joins TRBV5-1 to TRBJ2-1; perhaps TRBD1 as D (6 bases). Germline CDR1 is SGHRS and CDR2 is YFSETQ. CDR3 size: 15 residues. With 6 bases removed from V and 4 bases from J, the gap between germline ends came to 17 bases.

The chain employs TRBV28 and TRBJ1-5; TRBD1 matches at 7 bases. The CDR3 totals 15 residues. Losses at the gene ends were 6 bases for V and 0 bases for J; bases not matched to a gene: 5. The germline V gene encodes CDR1 MDHEN and CDR2 SYDVKM. The CDR3 DNA sequence: TGTGCCAGCAGCCACAGGGGTTTTAGCAATCAGCCCCAGCATTTT. This sequence encodes CASSHRGFSNQPQHF.

J is TRBJ1-2 and V is TRBV30; tentative D call: TRBD1 (5 bases). CDR1 GTSNPN and CDR2 SVGIG come from the germline V gene (reference sequence). CDR3 size: 11 residues. V dropped 2 bases and J dropped 7 bases, with 8 bases sitting between them. The chain's CDR3 is CAWSFGAGYTF. CDR3 coding DNA: TGTGCCTGGAGTTTCGGGGCTGGCTACACCTTC.

CDR3 sequence: CASSLRAGVWYEQYF. The CDR3 coding sequence is TGTGCCAGCAGTTTGCGGGCAGGGGTGTGGTACGAGCAGTACTTC. The J gene is TRBJ2-7, the V gene TRBV27; the D gene is possibly TRBD1 (6 bases). Germline V gene lookup returns CDR1 MNHEY and CDR2 SMNVEV (reference sequence). V shed 3 bases and J shed 4 bases, with 16 bases lying between them. The CDR3 contains 15 residues.

The chain links TRBV19 to TRBJ1-5; 8 bases match TRBD1. Germline V gene sequence: CDR1 LNHDA, CDR2 SQIVND (reference sequence). CDR3 length equals 16 residues. V lost 5 bases, J lost 1 base, and 7 bases stayed unmatched. The CDR3: CASSLTGGTSNQPQHF. CDR3 nucleotides: TGTGCCAGTAGTTTAACAGGGGGTACAAGCAATCAGCCCCAGCATTTT.

The CDR3 protein is CASSSGQENEAFF. The CDR3 nucleotides are TGCGCCAGCAGCTCGGGACAGGAGAATGAAGCTTTCTTT. V gene TRBV5-1 combines with J gene TRBJ1-1, with TRBD1 matching over 8 bases. Germline V gene data show CDR1 as SGHRS and CDR2 as YFSETQ. This CDR3 has 13 residues. V shed 3 bases, J shed 7 bases, and the junction held 5 bases outside the gene matches. Supplemented by reference TRBV5-1 and TRBJ1-1, the full variable domain reads KAGVTQTPRYLIKTRGQQVTLSCSPISGHRSVSWYQQTPGQGLQFLFEYFSETQRNKGNFPGRFSGRQFSNSRSEMNVSTLELGDSALYLCASSSGQENEAFFGQGTRLTVV.

As for this clone: At one end the junction does not follow the germline gene, possibly because of a read error. The V gene is TRBV5-1, the J gene TRBJ1-4, with D tentatively TRBD1 (5 bases). Germline V gene lookup returns CDR1 SGHRS and CDR2 YFSETQ. This CDR3 is 15 amino acids long. The CDR3 spells CASSGLGGPKEKLFF. CDR3 coding DNA: TGCGCCAGCAGCGGGCTGGGGGGTCCTAAGGAAAAACTGTTTTTT.

This clone showed up just once. This chain joins TRBV2 and TRBJ2-7; 9 nucleotides agree with TRBD2. Trimming took 4 bases from V and 5 from J; bases not matched to a gene: 9. The CDR3 loop spans 15 amino acids. Germline CDR1 is SNHLY and CDR2 is FYNNEI. The CDR3 bases are TGTGCCAGCAGTGGGGGGCTAGCGGGAATCGACGAGCAGTACTTC. It yields the protein CASSGGLAGIDEQYF.

This sequence joins TRBV28 and TRBJ2-7; D is ambiguous. This CDR3 has 13 residues. Per germline, CDR1 MDHEN and CDR2 SYDVKM. V lost 6 bases and J 1 base, leaving 10 bases between the germline ends. This CDR3 reads CASRIGMSYEQYF. The CDR3 DNA reads TGTGCCAGCAGGATAGGGATGTCCTACGAGCAGTACTTC. Using reference TRBV28 and TRBJ2-7 for the parts outside the CDR3, the full variable domain is DVKVTQSSRYLVKRTGEKVFLECVQDMDHENMFWYRQDPGLGLRLIYFSYDVKMKEKGDIPEGYSVSREKKERFSLILESASTNQTSMYLCASRIGMSYEQYFGPGTRLTVT.

This clone has only one observation. The chain employs TRBV28 and TRBJ2-1; 9 bases map to TRBD2. Germline-derived CDR1 and CDR2 are MDHEN and SYDVKM. This CDR3 contains 15 residues. V shed 6 bases and J 2 bases; nucleotides not matched to a gene: 5. The CDR3 is CASSHSGRPYNEQFF. The CDR3 DNA reads TGTGCCAGCAGCCACAGCGGGAGGCCCTACAATGAGCAGTTCTTC. The full variable domain, with the rest looked up from reference TRBV28 and TRBJ2-1, is DVKVTQSSRYLVKRTGEKVFLECVQDMDHENMFWYRQDPGLGLRLIYFSYDVKMKEKGDIPEGYSVSREKKERFSLILESASTNQTSMYLCASSHSGRPYNEQFFGPGTRLTVL.